This paragraph covers one TCR beta chain sequence. This sample was included in a study of control samples from healthy donors and cancer patients. Libraries were prepared by immunoSEQ multiplex PCR; TCRdb keeps only in-frame clonotypes and omits some of them. The sample carries 90,000 to 150,000 clones, 88% recorded once. The sequencing input was blood. This TCR was sampled from a man aged 35 to 55 in good health.

The CDR3 spells CASSSLDFWPYEQYF. In DNA, the CDR3 is TGTGCCAGCAGTTCCCTAGACTTCTGGCCCTACGAGCAGTACTTC. This rearrangement joins TRBV28 to TRBJ2-7; no clear D gene. The CDR3 has 15 residues. The germline gives CDR1 MDHEN, CDR2 SYDVKM. V lost 4 bases to trimming and J lost 2 bases, with 15 bases between them.